The 11 T cell receptor beta chains listed next were all sequenced from one sample in a study of blood T cell repertoires in COVID-19. Assay: immunoSEQ multiplex PCR; the TCRdb copy retains only in-frame clones and omits some. The sample contains roughly 500,000 clones, over 75% of which appear only once. What was sequenced was peripheral blood. All receptors derive from a human donor in a cohort sampled during active COVID-19.

This chain joins TRBV6-2 or TRBV6-3 and TRBJ1-2, with D hard to call. The CDR3 is made up of 15 amino acids. Trimming took 2 bases from V and 0 from J, leaving 10 bases between them. Per the germline V gene, CDR1 is MNHEY and CDR2 is SVGEGT. The CDR3 DNA follows: TGTGCCAGCAGTTACGATTACGGAGCTAACTATGGCTACACCTTC. Its translation: CASSYDYGANYGYTF.

This clone was recorded only once. Other DNA sequences in this sample translate to the same CDR3. The chain links TRBV19 to TRBJ2-2, with 9 bases that match TRBD2. J lost 2 bases, V lost 5 bases, and 3 bases had no gene match. The CDR3 length is 15 residues. Germline V gene sequence: CDR1 LNHDA, CDR2 SQIVND (reference sequence). Here the CDR3 DNA reads TGTGCCAGTAGTCGCGGGAGGGGTAACACCGGGGAGCTGTTTTTT. This codes for CASSRGRGNTGELFF. The whole variable domain, remainder taken from reference TRBV19 and TRBJ2-2, is DGGITQSPKYLFRKEGQNVTLSCEQNLNHDAMYWYRQDPGQGLRLIYYSQIVNDFQKGDIAEGYSVSREKKESFPLTVTSAQKNPTAFYLCASSRGRGNTGELFFGEGSRLTVL.

The chain links TRBV2 to TRBJ2-1, with a weak D call TRBD2 (5 bases). The CDR3 is 17 residues long. The V gene lost 8 bases and the J gene lost 1 base, with 21 bases spanning the gap. Germline V CDR1 and CDR2: SNHLY, FYNNEI. CDR3 sequence (DNA): TGTGCCAGCGGATCAAGTGGCTCCGGGAAGTCCTACAATGAGCAGTTCTTC. Protein product: CASGSSGSGKSYNEQFF.

The gene calls are TRBV27 and TRBJ2-5; 8 nucleotides match TRBD1. This CDR3 region has 15 residues. J lost 4 bases, V lost 5 bases, and 9 bases had no gene match. The germline CDR1 and CDR2 sequences are MNHEY and SMNVEV (reference sequence). The CDR3 DNA reads as TGTGCCAGCAGTCCCGGACAGGGTAGGGGAGAGACCCAGTACTTC. Protein: CASSPGQGRGETQYF.

The chain couples TRBV5-1 to TRBJ2-7; 8 bases map to TRBD1. This CDR3 has 16 residues. Germline V lookup: CDR1 SGHRS, CDR2 YFSETQ. V lost 2 bases and J lost 7; bases outside the gene matches: 14. The CDR3 loop is CASSFTSGTGHREQYF. The CDR3 DNA follows: TGCGCCAGCAGCTTTACCTCCGGGACAGGCCACCGGGAGCAGTACTTC. The full variable domain, its missing parts supplied by reference TRBV5-1 and TRBJ2-7, is KAGVTQTPRYLIKTRGQQVTLSCSPISGHRSVSWYQQTPGQGLQFLFEYFSETQRNKGNFPGRFSGRQFSNSRSEMNVSTLELGDSALYLCASSFTSGTGHREQYFGPGTRLTVT.

V and J are TRBV5-1 and TRBJ2-5; D is undetermined. CDR3 length equals 15 residues. CDR1 and CDR2 (germline): SGHRS, YFSETQ. The ends were cut back, 3 bases at V and 5 bases at J, with 17 bases in the middle. CDR3 sequence reads: CASSSAEHATETQYF. The CDR3 DNA reads TGCGCCAGCAGCTCGGCGGAGCATGCCACGGAGACCCAGTACTTC.

This clone was counted a few times. The chain uses TRBV7-3 and TRBJ1-2, with a possible D match to TRBD1 (5 bases). This CDR3 is built from 13 residues. Trimming stripped 4 bases from V and 5 bases from J, with 11 bases between. In germline, CDR1 is SGHTA, CDR2 FQGTGA. CDR3 DNA sequence: TGTGCCAGCAGCTCAACTCCAGGGTATGGCTACACCTTC. It specifies CASSSTPGYGYTF.

The chain is built from TRBV7-6 and TRBJ2-1; D is possibly TRBD1 (6 bases). This CDR3 contains 14 residues. The ends were cut back, 5 bases at V and 10 bases at J, with 18 bases in the middle. Germline V gives CDR1 SGHVS, CDR2 FNYEAQ. CDR3 bases: TGTGCCAGCAGCCCCCGACAGGACCTGAGGGAGCAGTTCTTC. It encodes CASSPRQDLREQFF.

The rearrangement joins TRBV11-2 to TRBJ2-1; D is unclear. Between the trimmed V and J ends, which lost 3 bases and 2 bases, there was a span of 11 bases. The CDR3 runs to 15 residues. Per the germline V gene, CDR1 is SGHAT and CDR2 is FQNNGV. The CDR3 nucleotides read TGTGCCAGCAGCTTCGACATACGAGCCTACAATGAGCAGTTCTTC. Translating gives CASSFDIRAYNEQFF.

J is TRBJ2-1 and V is TRBV7-3; maybe TRBD1 (5 bases). Trimming removed 1 base from V and 8 bases from J, with 12 bases in between. This CDR3 region has 14 residues. Per germline, CDR1 SGHTA and CDR2 FQGTGA. CDR3 DNA sequence: TGTGCCAGCAGCTTAAGGCAGACAGCCGATGAGCAGTTCTTC. This encodes CASSLRQTADEQFF.

This chain links TRBV6-2 or TRBV6-3 with TRBJ2-5; no clear D gene. CDR3 length: 14 amino acids. Germline CDR1 reads MNHEY; CDR2 reads SVGEGT. V was trimmed by 2 bases and J by 2 bases, leaving 9 bases between them. Written as DNA, the CDR3 is TGTGCCAGCAGTTACGAAGGAGAACAAGAGACCCAGTACTTC. Translation: CASSYEGEQETQYF.